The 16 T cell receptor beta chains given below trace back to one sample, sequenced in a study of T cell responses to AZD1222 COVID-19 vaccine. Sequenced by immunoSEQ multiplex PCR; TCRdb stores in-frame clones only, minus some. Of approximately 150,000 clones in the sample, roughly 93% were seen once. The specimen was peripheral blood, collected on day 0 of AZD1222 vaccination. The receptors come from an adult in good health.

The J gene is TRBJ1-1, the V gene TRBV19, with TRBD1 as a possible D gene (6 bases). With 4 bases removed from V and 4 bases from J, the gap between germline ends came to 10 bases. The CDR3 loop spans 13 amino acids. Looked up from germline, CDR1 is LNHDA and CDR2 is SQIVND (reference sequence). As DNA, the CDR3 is TGTGCCAGTAGTACGGACAGAGCCACTGAAGCTTTCTTT. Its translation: CASSTDRATEAFF.

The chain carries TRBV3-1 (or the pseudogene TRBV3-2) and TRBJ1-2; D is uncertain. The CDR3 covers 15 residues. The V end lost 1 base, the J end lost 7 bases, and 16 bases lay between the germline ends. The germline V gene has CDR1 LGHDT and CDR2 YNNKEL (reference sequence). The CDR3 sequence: CASSQVGRTSTGYTF. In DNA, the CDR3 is TGTGCCAGCAGCCAAGTCGGTCGCACAAGCACTGGCTACACCTTC.

The CDR3, as DNA: TGTGCCAGCAGCTCAAGCGGGAGAGGGTTCGAGCAGTACTTC. Its protein product is CASSSSGRGFEQYF. The rearrangement uses TRBV9 and TRBJ2-7, with 8 bases aligning to TRBD2. The CDR3 sequence is 14 residues long. Trimming cost V 4 bases and J 6 bases; bases outside gene matches: 9. Germline V lookup: CDR1 SGDLS, CDR2 YYNGEE.

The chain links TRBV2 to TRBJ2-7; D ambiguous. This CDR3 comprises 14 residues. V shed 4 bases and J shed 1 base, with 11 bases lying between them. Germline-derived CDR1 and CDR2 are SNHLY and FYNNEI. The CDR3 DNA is TGTGCCAGCAGTGGACCGATTACATCCTACGAGCAGTACTTC. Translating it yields CASSGPITSYEQYF. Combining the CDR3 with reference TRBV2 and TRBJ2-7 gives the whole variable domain EPEVTQTPSHQVTQMGQEVILRCVPISNHLYFYWYRQILGQKVEFLVSFYNNEISEKSEIFDDQFSVERPDGSNFTLKIRSTKLEDSAMYFCASSGPITSYEQYFGPGTRLTVT.

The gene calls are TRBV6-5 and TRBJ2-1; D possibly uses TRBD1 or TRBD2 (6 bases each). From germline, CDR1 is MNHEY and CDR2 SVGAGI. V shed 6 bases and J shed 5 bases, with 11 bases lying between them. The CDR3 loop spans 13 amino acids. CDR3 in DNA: TGTGCCAGCAGGATAGGGGGGAACAATGAGCAGTTCTTC. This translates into CASRIGGNNEQFF.

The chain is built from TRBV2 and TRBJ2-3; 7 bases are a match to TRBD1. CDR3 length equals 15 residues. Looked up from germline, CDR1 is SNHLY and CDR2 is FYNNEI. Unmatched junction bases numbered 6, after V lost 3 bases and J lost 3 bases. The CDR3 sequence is CASSDETGITDTQYF. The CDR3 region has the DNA TGTGCCAGCAGTGATGAGACAGGGATAACAGATACGCAGTATTTT.

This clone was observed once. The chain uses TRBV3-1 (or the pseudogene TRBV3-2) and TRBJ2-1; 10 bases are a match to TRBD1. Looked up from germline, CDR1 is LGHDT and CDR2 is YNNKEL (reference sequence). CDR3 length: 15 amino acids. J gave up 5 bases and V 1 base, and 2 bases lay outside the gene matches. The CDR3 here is CASSQGGTGDNEQFF. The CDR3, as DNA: TGTGCCAGCAGCCAAGGCGGGACAGGGGACAATGAGCAGTTCTTC.

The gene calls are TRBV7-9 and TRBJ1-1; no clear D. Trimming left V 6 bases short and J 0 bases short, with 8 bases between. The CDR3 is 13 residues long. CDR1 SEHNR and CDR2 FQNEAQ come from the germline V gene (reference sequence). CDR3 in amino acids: CASRQSMNTEAFF. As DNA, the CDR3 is TGTGCCAGCAGACAGAGTATGAACACTGAAGCTTTCTTT.

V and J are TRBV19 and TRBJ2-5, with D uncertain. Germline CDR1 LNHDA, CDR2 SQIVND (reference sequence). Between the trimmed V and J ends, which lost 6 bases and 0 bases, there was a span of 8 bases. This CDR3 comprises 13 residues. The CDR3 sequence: CASSGVYQETQYF. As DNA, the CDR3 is TGTGCCAGTAGCGGAGTGTACCAAGAGACCCAGTACTTC.

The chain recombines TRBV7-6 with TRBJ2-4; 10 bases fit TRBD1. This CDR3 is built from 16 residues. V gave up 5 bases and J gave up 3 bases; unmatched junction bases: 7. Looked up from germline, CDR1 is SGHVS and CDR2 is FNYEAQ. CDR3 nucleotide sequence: TGTGCCAGCAGCCCGGGACAGGGGCCGAACAAAAACATTCAGTACTTC. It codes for CASSPGQGPNKNIQYF.

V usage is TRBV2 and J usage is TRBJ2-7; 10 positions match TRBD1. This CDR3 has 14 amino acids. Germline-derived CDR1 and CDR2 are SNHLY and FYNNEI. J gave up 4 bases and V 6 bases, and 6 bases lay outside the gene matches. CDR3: CASRPGTGEYEQYF. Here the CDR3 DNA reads TGTGCCAGCAGACCCGGGACAGGGGAGTACGAGCAGTACTTC.

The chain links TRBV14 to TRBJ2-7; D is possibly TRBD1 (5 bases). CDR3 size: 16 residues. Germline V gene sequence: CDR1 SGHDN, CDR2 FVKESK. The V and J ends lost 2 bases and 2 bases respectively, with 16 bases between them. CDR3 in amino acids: CASSQPTDSFPYEQYF. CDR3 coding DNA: TGTGCCAGCAGCCAACCTACCGACAGTTTTCCCTACGAGCAGTACTTC. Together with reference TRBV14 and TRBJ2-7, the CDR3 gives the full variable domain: EAGVTQFPSHSVIEKGQTVTLRCDPISGHDNLYWYRRVMGKEIKFLLHFVKESKQDESGMPNNRFLAERTGGTYSTLKVQPAELEDSGVYFCASSQPTDSFPYEQYFGPGTRLTVT.

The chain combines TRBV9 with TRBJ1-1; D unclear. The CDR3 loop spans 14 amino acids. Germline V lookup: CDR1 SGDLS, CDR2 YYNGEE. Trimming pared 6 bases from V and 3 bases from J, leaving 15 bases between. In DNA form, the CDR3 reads TGTGCCAGCAACACGGTCGGCGGGGACACTGAAGCTTTCTTT. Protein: CASNTVGGDTEAFF.

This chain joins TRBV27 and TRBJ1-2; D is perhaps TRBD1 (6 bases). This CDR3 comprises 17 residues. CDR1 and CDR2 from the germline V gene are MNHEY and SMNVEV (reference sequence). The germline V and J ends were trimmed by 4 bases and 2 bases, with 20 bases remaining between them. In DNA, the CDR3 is TGTGCCAGCAGTTCAAGGCCTGGGGCAGGGGACAACTATGGCTACACCTTC. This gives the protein CASSSRPGAGDNYGYTF.

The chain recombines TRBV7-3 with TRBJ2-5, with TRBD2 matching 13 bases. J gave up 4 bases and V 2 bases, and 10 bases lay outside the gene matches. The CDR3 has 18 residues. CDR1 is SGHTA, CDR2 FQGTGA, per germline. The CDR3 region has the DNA TGTGCCAGCAGCTTAGGAACTAGCGGGAGGGCCAGGGGAGAGACCCAGTACTTC. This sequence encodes CASSLGTSGRARGETQYF. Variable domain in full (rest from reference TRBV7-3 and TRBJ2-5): GAGVSQTPSNKVTEKGKYVELRCDPISGHTALYWYRQSLGQGPEFLIYFQGTGAADDSGLPNDRFFAVRPEGSVSTLKIQRTERGDSAVYLCASSLGTSGRARGETQYFGPGTRLLVL.

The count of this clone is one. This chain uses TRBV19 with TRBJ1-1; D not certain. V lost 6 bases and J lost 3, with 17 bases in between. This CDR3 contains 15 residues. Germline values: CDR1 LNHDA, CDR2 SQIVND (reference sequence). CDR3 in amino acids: CASRAPTGPYTEAFF. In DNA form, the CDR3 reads TGTGCCAGTAGAGCCCCGACCGGGCCCTACACTGAAGCTTTCTTT. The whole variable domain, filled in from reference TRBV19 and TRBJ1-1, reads DGGITQSPKYLFRKEGQNVTLSCEQNLNHDAMYWYRQDPGQGLRLIYYSQIVNDFQKGDIAEGYSVSREKKESFPLTVTSAQKNPTAFYLCASRAPTGPYTEAFFGQGTRLTVV.